This TCR beta chain was profiled in a study of beta chain features in type 1 diabetes (dated by TCRdb to 2016 to 2019). Regarding the research as a whole: No differences in mean age, gender distribution, total cell number or subset yield were found between patients and healthy donors. A total of roughly 99,000,000 sorted cells were examined across all samples, and the number of cells per subset was strongly correlated with RNA yield. The study compared TCRB repertoires of sorted circulating CD4+ T cell subsets between recently diagnosed type 1 diabetes patients and matched healthy donors. Regulatory and stem cell-like memory subsets were obtained from only 8 patients and about 8 healthy donors, while naive and central memory subsets were obtained from all 30 or so donors. Overall study results and their limits: Naive, central memory and regulatory TCRB repertoires appeared more similar among patients than among healthy donors. In all four CD4+ subsets, TCRB CDR3 length was moderately but significantly shorter in type 1 diabetes patients. Because cDNA was sequenced instead of genomic DNA, highly expressing activated cells could be over-represented, though the groups showed no difference in activation or CD3 levels. Patients with type 1 diabetes made fewer insertions and deleted more nucleotides at VDJ recombination sites, implying thymic rearrangement abnormalities. PCR may preferentially amplify shorter templates, but because patient and control samples were amplified and corrected together, any resulting skew would affect both groups equally. Only small numbers of individuals were included in the HLA sub-analyses, which left unresolved whether HLA type had any influence on TCRB rearrangement.

The germline V gene specifies MNHEY as CDR1 and SVGAGI as CDR2. V and J are trimmed by 4 bases and 6 bases, and the gene matches miss 6 bases of the junction. Including cysteine and phenylalanine, the CDR3 has 16 amino acids. Of the read, only the CDR3 DNA is kept; its 48 bases are in frame from base 1. The entire isolated RNA was reverse transcribed using the High Capacity cDNA Reverse Transcription Kit, and thus expressed TCRB transcripts were sequenced. Deep immunoSEQ sequencing was applied to naive, central memory and regulatory T cell samples, giving an average of approximately 4 million total reads per sample. After sorted cells were lysed in RLT buffer, RNA was extracted with DNase-treated RNeasy Micro or Mini kits, with the choice depending on cell number. Each cell subset was processed separately to prevent cross-contamination, with patient and healthy donor samples processed together. The immunoSEQ multiplex PCR was used to amplify TCRB sequences from cDNA, yielding 87-bp fragments that span the CDR3 region. The amplicons were sequenced using the Illumina HiSeq platform. Turning to the authors' computational methods: Synthetic template baselines were used to correct PCR bias computationally, reads within Hamming distance 2 were collapsed together, and singletons that could not be merged were discarded. By aligning reads against IMGT, V, D and J genes, CDR3 length, and insertions or deletions at six rearrangement sites were assigned. Within each subset, clonotype counts were normalized to the number of sorted cells before true diversity and Gini coefficients were calculated with the tcR R package. The overlap coefficient, calculated on TCRB nucleotide sequences, was used to measure repertoire sharing. TCRdb retrieved this table from immuneACCESS and kept in-frame rearrangements only. Not all clones are present; in checked studies, unresolved V genes account for under half, and no reason is known for the remainder. V, J and clone size are those of that table, while D and trimming were read from the DNA. The sample has roughly 40,000 clones on record, 45% to 50% of them singletons. The top ten hold roughly 0.7% of the sample.

From each donor, a single peripheral blood sample of around 120 mL on average was drawn into heparinised tubes. Using a panel that included CD45RO, CCR7, CD25, CD127, CD95 and CD27, naive, central memory, regulatory and stem cell-like memory CD4+ T cells were sorted on a BD FACSAria II. A purity above 98% was achieved for all sorted populations. PBMCs were isolated right away by Lymphoprep density gradient centrifugation and were stained directly, without culture. To minimize batch effects, samples were stained and sorted in pairs, one healthy donor with one patient per experiment. As for this clone: Its antigen specificity is not known. No clone much larger than this one lies a single base away; base qualities are absent.

This sequence was found in a woman aged 18 to 35 in good health. The rearrangement joined TRBV6-5 to TRBJ2-1, with 13 bases aligning to TRBD2. The sequenced sample consisted of central memory CD4+ T cells from blood. The DNA is TGTGCCAGCAGTTCCGGACTAGCGGGAGCTTCCAATGAGCAGTTCTTC. Translated, it gives CASSSGLAGASNEQFF.